The 18 T cell receptor beta chains below were found in one sample sequenced in a study of blood T cell repertoires in COVID-19. Some clones are missing from TCRdb's copy, which holds only in-frame ones; the method was immunoSEQ multiplex PCR. The data contain some 100,000 clones, approximately 92% of them singletons. The sequenced sample consisted of peripheral blood. The receptor set was obtained from a man between 65 and 79 years old with acute or convalescent COVID-19.

The chain joins TRBV6-1 to TRBJ1-1; TRBD1 matches 9 bases. This CDR3 has 15 residues. The germline V gene encodes CDR1 MNHNS and CDR2 SASEGT. Unmatched junction bases numbered 13, after V lost 3 bases and J lost 11 bases. The CDR3 nucleotides read TGTGCCAGCAGTGACCCCGGGACAGGGTATAGCCGGGCTTTCTTT. Its protein is CASSDPGTGYSRAFF.

The chain combines TRBV6-5 with TRBJ1-2, with 7 nucleotides matching TRBD1. CDR1 MNHEY and CDR2 SVGAGI come from the germline V gene. This CDR3 has 15 residues. The junction had 14 bases not matched to a gene; V was cut back by 8 bases and J by 5 bases. The CDR3 sequence: CASGQTLTGRYGYTF. As DNA, the CDR3 is TGTGCCAGCGGACAAACTCTGACAGGGAGGTATGGCTACACCTTC.

This clone appeared a single time. The V gene is TRBV3-1 (or the pseudogene TRBV3-2), the J gene TRBJ1-2; no reliable D call. This CDR3 is 13 amino acids long. V was pared by 0 bases and J by 7 bases, with 9 bases between. CDR1 and CDR2 from the germline V gene are LGHDT and YNNKEL (reference sequence). The CDR3 DNA reads as TGTGCCAGCAGCCAAGATTCGGGAGGTGGCTACACCTTC. Translation: CASSQDSGGGYTF.

The chain couples TRBV4-2 to TRBJ2-1; D gene uncertain. Germline V CDR1 and CDR2: LGHNA, YNFKEQ. Trimming cost V 0 bases and J 0 bases, with 12 bases left between them. The CDR3 has 17 residues. CDR3 nucleotide sequence: TGTGCCAGCAGCCAAGAGTCCCTGTCGAGCTCCTACAATGAGCAGTTCTTC. Translation gives CASSQESLSSSYNEQFF.

The V call is TRBV7-9, the J call TRBJ1-1, with TRBD1 matching over 7 bases. Germline V gives CDR1 SEHNR, CDR2 FQNEAQ (reference sequence). V was pared by 3 bases and J by 1 base, with 2 bases of the junction left unmatched. CDR3 size: 14 residues. CDR3 amino acids: CASSFGQANTEAFF. CDR3 DNA sequence: TGTGCCAGCAGCTTCGGACAGGCGAACACTGAAGCTTTCTTT.

This clone is a singleton in its sample. The chain employs TRBV5-4 and TRBJ1-2; D is perhaps TRBD1 (6 bases). The CDR3 is made up of 14 amino acids. Germline assignment: CDR1 SGHNT and CDR2 YYREEE (reference sequence). The V end lost 3 bases, the J end lost 1 base, and 10 bases lay between the germline ends. The CDR3 nucleotides read TGTGCCAGCAGCTGGCGGACAGTTAACTATGGCTACACCTTC. Amino acid sequence: CASSWRTVNYGYTF.

J is TRBJ1-4 and V is TRBV19; 9 bases are a match to TRBD1. This CDR3 contains 14 residues. After removal of 3 bases from V and 10 bases from J, the junction contained 6 bases not matched to a gene. Per the germline V gene, CDR1 is LNHDA and CDR2 is SQIVND (reference sequence). The CDR3 protein is CASSIGTGSVKLFF. For the CDR3, the DNA is TGTGCCAGTAGTATCGGGACAGGGTCGGTAAAACTGTTTTTT.

The chain is built from TRBV30 and TRBJ2-4, with 7 nucleotides matching TRBD1. With V trimmed by 4 bases and J by 7 bases, 10 bases remained unmatched. Germline V lookup: CDR1 GTSNPN, CDR2 SVGIG (reference sequence). CDR3 size: 14 residues. CDR3 DNA: TGTGCCTGGAACACGGACAGGACCCCTAACATTCAGTACTTC. It codes for CAWNTDRTPNIQYF.

The chain employs TRBV19 and TRBJ1-1, with TRBD1 matching 8 bases. Losses at the gene ends were 7 bases for V and 4 bases for J; bases not matched to a gene: 8. Germline V CDR1 and CDR2: LNHDA, SQIVND (reference sequence). CDR3 length equals 14 residues. The CDR3 spells CASTSGGMATEAFF. The DNA for the CDR3 is TGTGCCAGTACTTCAGGGGGCATGGCCACTGAAGCTTTCTTT.

The chain links TRBV7-9 to TRBJ1-2, with TRBD1 as a possible D gene (5 bases). This CDR3 has 13 amino acids. Germline V gives CDR1 SEHNR, CDR2 FQNEAQ (reference sequence). The ends were cut back, 4 bases at V and 5 bases at J, with 11 bases in the middle. The DNA of the CDR3 is TGTGCCAGCAGCTCGGGGACTGCATATGGCTACACCTTC. Its translation: CASSSGTAYGYTF. The full variable domain, in which reference TRBV7-9 and TRBJ1-2 provide the parts outside the CDR3, is DTGVSQNPRHKITKRGQNVTFRCDPISEHNRLYWYRQTLGQGPEFLTYFQNEAQLEKSRLLSDRFSAERPKGSFSTLEIQRTEQGDSAMYLCASSSGTAYGYTFGSGTRLTVV.

The chain employs TRBV18 and TRBJ1-2; D may be TRBD1 (5 bases). Trimming stripped 0 bases from V and 3 bases from J, with 11 bases between. CDR3 length equals 15 residues. Germline V gives CDR1 KGHSH, CDR2 LQKENI. CDR3 bases: TGTGCCAGCTCACCACCGTCAGGGTCGGACTATGGCTACACCTTC. Amino acid sequence: CASSPPSGSDYGYTF.

The genes are TRBV5-1 and TRBJ2-5, with 9 bases that match TRBD2. The CDR3 runs 14 residues. Germline V gene data show CDR1 as SGHRS and CDR2 as YFSETQ. V was clipped by 9 bases and J by 4 bases; unmatched bases: 10. The CDR3 DNA follows: TGCGCCACCAGGCCGGGACTAGCTGGAGAGACCCAGTACTTC. Amino acids: CATRPGLAGETQYF.

This chain joins TRBV7-3 and TRBJ2-1, with TRBD1 identical over 9 bases. Germline V gene lookup returns CDR1 SGHTA and CDR2 FQGTGA. The CDR3 is 16 residues long. V was clipped by 10 bases and J by 6 bases; unmatched bases: 16. In DNA, the CDR3 is TGTGCCATCCTTCTCGCTCCGGGACAGGGCCTCAATGAGCAGTTCTTC. Protein product: CAILLAPGQGLNEQFF.

The chain has TRBV9 and TRBJ2-7; 8 nucleotides align to TRBD1. Unmatched junction bases numbered 6, after V lost 2 bases and J lost 2 bases. The CDR3 sequence is 15 residues long. CDR1 and CDR2 from the germline V gene are SGDLS and YYNGEE. CDR3 DNA: TGTGCCAGCAGCGTCGGGACAGGCTTCACCTACGAGCAGTACTTC. Amino acid sequence: CASSVGTGFTYEQYF.

V gene TRBV9 combines with J gene TRBJ1-3; D uncertain. In germline, CDR1 is SGDLS, CDR2 YYNGEE. CDR3 length: 12 residues. With 4 bases removed from V and 7 bases from J, the gap between germline ends came to 9 bases. DNA of the CDR3: TGTGCCAGCAGCCCCTGGGAGAACACCATATATTTT. It codes for CASSPWENTIYF.

The chain links TRBV3-1 (or the pseudogene TRBV3-2) to TRBJ1-2; D is uncertain. This CDR3 spans 16 amino acids. V gave up 0 bases and J gave up 5 bases, with 16 bases separating them. From germline, CDR1 is LGHDT and CDR2 YNNKEL (reference sequence). The CDR3 region is CASSQEFAATGYGYTF. In DNA form, the CDR3 reads TGTGCCAGCAGCCAAGAATTCGCGGCGACCGGATATGGCTACACCTTC.

The rearrangement links TRBV13 to TRBJ2-5; 7 bases fit TRBD2. Per the germline V gene, CDR1 is PRHDT and CDR2 is FYEKMQ (reference sequence). With 5 bases clipped from V and 3 bases from J, the junction kept 3 bases outside the gene matches. CDR3 length: 13 amino acids. CDR3 DNA sequence: TGTGCCAGCAGCCGGGGAGGGGAAGAGACCCAGTACTTC. This translates into CASSRGGEETQYF. The full variable domain, in which reference TRBV13 and TRBJ2-5 provide the parts outside the CDR3, is AAGVIQSPRHLIKEKRETATLKCYPIPRHDTVYWYQQGPGQDPQFLISFYEKMQSDKGSIPDRFSAQQFSDYHSELNMSSLELGDSALYFCASSRGGEETQYFGPGTRLLVL.

V is TRBV21-1 and J is TRBJ2-1; TRBD2 is the table's D call and was not checked against the DNA. TRBV21-1 is designated a pseudogene. The CDR3 runs to 15 residues. The CDR3: CASSNRDWPPREQFF. The CDR3 DNA is TGTGCCAGCAGCAACCGGGACTGGCCCCCAAGGGAGCAGTTCTTC.